Shown below are 28 T cell receptor beta chains from a single sample sequenced in a study of blood T cell repertoires in COVID-19. The assay was immunoSEQ multiplex PCR, and TCRdb's table has in-frame clones only and misses some. The data show 91,000 or so clones, more than 75% seen once. Specimen: peripheral blood. The receptors shown here come from a man aged 45-60 years with active or convalescent COVID-19.

This clone was recorded a few times. V gene TRBV6-5 combines with J gene TRBJ1-2; 9 nucleotides agree with TRBD1. V lost 4 bases to trimming and J lost 2 bases; unmatched junction nucleotides: 5. The germline V gene has CDR1 MNHEY and CDR2 SVGAGI. The CDR3 consists of 15 residues. DNA of the CDR3: TGTGCCAGCAGTTCACAGGGGGCATCCAACTATGGCTACACCTTC. Translation: CASSSQGASNYGYTF.

The V call is TRBV5-1, the J call TRBJ1-1; D may be TRBD1 (5 bases). The CDR3 loop spans 14 amino acids. Germline CDR1 SGHRS, CDR2 YFSETQ. Trimming left V 4 bases short and J 4 bases short, with 14 bases between. Written as DNA, the CDR3 is TGCGCCAGCAGCACCGGACCGGGGGGCACTGAAGCTTTCTTT. Translation: CASSTGPGGTEAFF.

V and J are TRBV5-5 and TRBJ1-6; 7 bases map to TRBD1. Germline CDR1 is SGHKS and CDR2 is YYEKEE (reference sequence). The CDR3 runs 14 residues. V was clipped by 2 bases and J by 9 bases; unmatched bases: 5. CDR3 sequence (DNA): TGTGCCAGCAGCTTTGGACAGGATAGTTCACCCCTCCACTTT. Translated, it gives CASSFGQDSSPLHF.

The chain employs TRBV4-3 and TRBJ2-5; 8 bases line up with TRBD1. V gave up 4 bases and J gave up 4 bases; unmatched junction bases: 5. From germline, CDR1 is LGHNA and CDR2 YSLEER. The length of the CDR3 is 14 residues. The CDR3 reads CASSLDRVRETQYF. CDR3 in DNA: TGCGCCAGCAGCCTGGACAGGGTACGAGAGACCCAGTACTTC.

V and J are TRBV7-8 and TRBJ2-7; D gene unclear. Trimming left V 1 base short and J 3 bases short, with 7 bases between. This CDR3 spans 13 amino acids. Germline V gene sequence: CDR1 SGHVS, CDR2 FQNEAQ. The CDR3 reads CASSLVQNYEQYF. CDR3 nucleotide sequence: TGTGCCAGCAGCTTAGTACAGAACTACGAGCAGTACTTC.

This clone was detected only a few times. This rearrangement joins TRBV4-1 to TRBJ1-5; the match to TRBD1 covers 7 bases. J lost 1 base, V lost 1 base, and 4 bases had no gene match. The CDR3 runs to 16 residues. CDR1 MGHRA and CDR2 YSYEKL come from the germline V gene. CDR3 residues: CASSQAQGTSNQPQHF. DNA of the CDR3: TGCGCCAGCAGCCAAGCACAGGGGACCAGCAATCAGCCCCAGCATTTT.

Only one count was recorded for this clone. The gene calls are TRBV19 and TRBJ1-1, with D perhaps TRBD1 (6 bases). Germline-derived CDR1 and CDR2 are LNHDA and SQIVND (reference sequence). This CDR3 is built from 13 residues. Trimming cost V 10 bases and J 5 bases, with 17 bases left between them. The CDR3 region has the DNA TGTGCCACTCAGGACAGCCCGGAGACTGAAGCTTTCTTT. Translating it yields CATQDSPETEAFF. The whole variable domain, filled in from reference TRBV19 and TRBJ1-1, reads DGGITQSPKYLFRKEGQNVTLSCEQNLNHDAMYWYRQDPGQGLRLIYYSQIVNDFQKGDIAEGYSVSREKKESFPLTVTSAQKNPTAFYLCATQDSPETEAFFGQGTRLTVV.

The chain links TRBV19 to TRBJ1-5; 7 nucleotides align to TRBD1. Germline lookup yields CDR1 LNHDA and CDR2 SQIVND (reference sequence). The junction had 5 bases not matched to a gene; V was cut back by 2 bases and J by 1 base. This CDR3 region has 16 residues. The CDR3 here is CASSINPGGSNQPQHF. The CDR3 nucleotides are TGTGCCAGTAGTATAAATCCAGGGGGAAGCAATCAGCCCCAGCATTTT.

This sequence joins TRBV5-4 and TRBJ2-1, with TRBD1 as a possible D gene (6 bases). Germline-derived CDR1 and CDR2 are SGHNT and YYREEE (reference sequence). The CDR3 is 15 residues long. Trimming left V 1 base short and J 1 base short, with 9 bases between. The CDR3 nucleotides read TGTGCCAGCAGCTTGACTAGGGGGTCCTACAATGAGCAGTTCTTC. This codes for CASSLTRGSYNEQFF.

The V call is TRBV7-2, the J call TRBJ2-2; D is possibly TRBD1 (6 bases). The CDR3 totals 16 residues. With 2 bases removed from V and 1 base from J, the gap between germline ends came to 11 bases. Germline loops: CDR1 SGHTA, CDR2 FQGNSA. The CDR3 nucleotides are TGTGCCAGCAGCTTATTGGTGGGACAGAACACCGGGGAGCTGTTTTTT. This sequence encodes CASSLLVGQNTGELFF.

A note on this clone: A much larger clonotype is one base distant, so this may be a read error. J is TRBJ1-5 and V is TRBV7-9, with 8 bases identical to TRBD1. The germline gives CDR1 SEHNR, CDR2 FQNEAQ (reference sequence). V trimming: 1 base; J trimming: 4 bases; junction bases outside the gene matches: 0. The CDR3 spans 14 residues. The CDR3 is CASSLGTGNQPQHF. The CDR3 bases are TGTGCCAGCAGCTTAGGGACAGGGAATCAGCCCCAGCATTTT.

The rearrangement links TRBV18 to TRBJ1-3; D might be TRBD1 (5 bases). This CDR3 spans 14 amino acids. V lost 5 bases and J lost 2, with 10 bases in between. CDR1 is KGHSH, CDR2 LQKENI, per germline. The CDR3 reads CASSETVTGNTIYF. For the CDR3, the DNA is TGTGCCAGCTCAGAGACAGTGACTGGAAACACCATATATTTT.

This chain's CDR3 is CASSLAGTEQFF. CDR3 nucleotide sequence: TGTGCCAGCAGTCTGGCCGGGACAGAGCAGTTCTTC. This chain joins TRBV12-3 or TRBV12-4 and TRBJ2-1; D is possibly TRBD1 (6 bases). The V end was cut by 5 bases, the J end by 10 bases, with 12 bases between. This CDR3 is 12 amino acids long.

This clone was seen only once. V and J are TRBV12-3 or TRBV12-4 and TRBJ1-1, with a weak D call TRBD1 (5 bases). The CDR3 is 13 residues long. Trimming left V 6 bases short and J 6 bases short, with 14 bases between. CDR3 loop: CASSLNQGAEAFF. The CDR3 DNA reads TGTGCCAGCAGCCTTAACCAGGGTGCTGAAGCTTTCTTT.

The chain uses TRBV5-5 and TRBJ2-7; possibly TRBD2 for D (5 bases). The CDR3 contains 14 residues. CDR1 is SGHKS and CDR2 is YYEKEE in the germline V gene (reference sequence). The V end lost 0 bases, the J end lost 2 bases, and 9 bases lay between the germline ends. The DNA of the CDR3 is TGTGCCAGCAGCTTGGCTTTCGGGGCCTACGAGCAGTACGTC. Translation gives CASSLAFGAYEQYV.

The chain has TRBV6-2 or TRBV6-3 and TRBJ2-1; 10 nucleotides line up with TRBD2. The CDR3 sequence is 13 residues long. V shed 2 bases, J shed 9 bases, and the junction held 1 base outside the gene matches. Germline V CDR1 and CDR2: MNHEY, SVGEGT. The CDR3 nucleotides read TGTGCCAGCAGTTACCGACTAGCGGGTGAGCAGTTCTTC. Its protein is CASSYRLAGEQFF.

The rearrangement links TRBV27 to TRBJ1-1; D is unclear. The CDR3 spans 13 residues. The germline gives CDR1 MNHEY, CDR2 SMNVEV (reference sequence). V lost 5 bases and J lost 1, with 8 bases in between. DNA of the CDR3: TGTGCCAGCAGTGGGCTGCCGAACACTGAAGCTTTCTTT. Its protein product is CASSGLPNTEAFF.

The gene calls are TRBV6-2 or TRBV6-3 and TRBJ2-5; TRBD2 might be the D (7 bases). Germline CDR1 and CDR2: MNHEY and SVGEGT. The length of the CDR3 is 14 residues. V was trimmed by 4 bases and J by 4 bases, leaving 13 bases between them. The CDR3 here is CASSWVGGRETQYF. DNA for the CDR3: TGTGCCAGCAGTTGGGTGGGGGGGCGAGAGACCCAGTACTTC.

The chain uses TRBV11-3 and TRBJ2-3; D gene uncertain. The germline V and J ends were trimmed by 5 bases and 1 base, with 16 bases remaining between them. This CDR3 has 16 residues. The germline V gene encodes CDR1 SGHNT and CDR2 YENEEA. CDR3 residues: CASSMFSNRGTDTQYF. The CDR3 DNA reads as TGTGCCAGCAGCATGTTTTCCAACAGAGGCACAGATACGCAGTATTTT.

The chain joins TRBV6-6 to TRBJ1-3; 8 bases fit TRBD1. Germline values: CDR1 MNHNY, CDR2 SVGAGI (reference sequence). This CDR3 contains 14 residues. Trimming removed 8 bases from V and 7 bases from J; junction bases left unmatched: 10. The chain's CDR3 is CASGTGQGWNTIYF. The DNA of the CDR3 is TGTGCCAGCGGGACCGGACAGGGATGGAACACCATATATTTT.

This chain joins TRBV7-7 and TRBJ2-5, with D perhaps TRBD2 (7 bases). V was trimmed by 6 bases and J by 5 bases, leaving 13 bases between them. The CDR3 is 13 residues long. The germline gives CDR1 SSHAT, CDR2 FNYEAQ (reference sequence). CDR3 sequence (DNA): TGTGCCAGCAGTACGGGGGGCGACGAGACCCAGTACTTC. It yields the protein CASSTGGDETQYF.

The chain links TRBV7-7 to TRBJ2-2; 8 bases are shared with TRBD1. The ends lost 1 base at V and 4 bases at J; junction bases unmatched: 5. CDR3 length equals 16 residues. CDR1 SSHAT and CDR2 FNYEAQ come from the germline V gene (reference sequence). Here the CDR3 DNA reads TGTGCCAGCAGCTTAGTCGTACAGGGGGGCACCGGGGAGCTGTTTTTT. Its translation: CASSLVVQGGTGELFF. The full variable domain, with the rest looked up from reference TRBV7-7 and TRBJ2-2, is GAGVSQSPRYKVTKRGQDVTLRCDPISSHATLYWYQQALGQGPEFLTYFNYEAQPDKSGLPSDRFSAERPEGSISTLTIQRTEQRDSAMYRCASSLVVQGGTGELFFGEGSRLTVL.

The rearrangement joins TRBV29-1 to TRBJ1-1, with 7 bases identical to TRBD1. Germline V gives CDR1 SQVTM, CDR2 ANQGSEA. Germline trimming cut 7 bases from V and 4 bases from J; bases unmatched to any gene: 6. The CDR3 is 12 amino acids. The CDR3 nucleotides read TGCAGCGGAGGGGGCCATGGCACTGAAGCTTTCTTT. This sequence encodes CSGGGHGTEAFF.

J is TRBJ1-6 and V is TRBV7-8; D unclear. Germline lookup yields CDR1 SGHVS and CDR2 FQNEAQ. The V gene lost 1 base and the J gene lost 6 bases, with 7 bases spanning the gap. The CDR3 contains 14 residues. The CDR3 loop is CASSLDSGNSPLHF. The CDR3 DNA follows: TGTGCCAGCAGCTTAGACAGCGGTAATTCACCCCTCCACTTT.

This clone was found a few times. This chain's CDR3 is CSVWVGGYTEAFF. The DNA of the CDR3 is TGCAGCGTCTGGGTGGGGGGATACACTGAAGCTTTCTTT. The J gene is TRBJ1-1, the V gene TRBV29-1, with a tentative D call TRBD1 (5 bases). Germline values: CDR1 SQVTM, CDR2 ANQGSEA. Trimming left V 6 bases short and J 3 bases short, with 14 bases between. The CDR3 sequence is 13 residues long.

The V call is TRBV11-2, the J call TRBJ1-2, with a possible D match to TRBD1 (6 bases). V dropped 5 bases and J dropped 4 bases, with 17 bases sitting between them. The CDR3 is 15 residues long. The germline V gene encodes CDR1 SGHAT and CDR2 FQNNGV. CDR3 coding DNA: TGTGCCAGCAGCGTAGGAACAGGGTCTATCTATGGCTACACCTTC. Translation gives CASSVGTGSIYGYTF.

The V and J genes are TRBV2 and TRBJ2-3, with a tentative D call TRBD2 (6 bases). Germline loops: CDR1 SNHLY, CDR2 FYNNEI. V was shortened by 5 bases and J by 9 bases, with 12 bases between the two germline ends. The CDR3 runs to 12 residues. CDR3 in amino acids: CASSLAERTQYF. The DNA of the CDR3 is TGTGCCAGCAGTTTAGCGGAGCGAACGCAGTATTTT.

Many counts were recorded for this clone. The chain carries TRBV24-1 and TRBJ2-1; the D gene is possibly TRBD2 (6 bases). V was shortened by 4 bases and J by 2 bases, with 14 bases between the two germline ends. CDR1 is KGHDR and CDR2 is SFDVKD in the germline V gene. This CDR3 spans 16 amino acids. The CDR3 spells CATSEDREFTYNEQFF. CDR3 in DNA: TGTGCCACCAGTGAGGACCGGGAGTTTACCTACAATGAGCAGTTCTTC.